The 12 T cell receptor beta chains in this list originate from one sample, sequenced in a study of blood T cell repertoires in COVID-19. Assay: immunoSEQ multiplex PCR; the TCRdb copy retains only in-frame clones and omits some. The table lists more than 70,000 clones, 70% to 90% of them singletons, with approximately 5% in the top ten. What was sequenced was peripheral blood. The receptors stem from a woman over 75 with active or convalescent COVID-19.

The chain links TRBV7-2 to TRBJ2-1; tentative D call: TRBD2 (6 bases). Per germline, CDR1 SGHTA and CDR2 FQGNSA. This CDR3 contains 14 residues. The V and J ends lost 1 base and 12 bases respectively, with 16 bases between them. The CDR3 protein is CASSLGGDSLWQFF. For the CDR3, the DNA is TGTGCCAGCAGCTTAGGGGGGGACTCCCTCTGGCAGTTCTTC.

Here the CDR3 reads CASSREIAGWSSYNEQFF. In DNA form, the CDR3 reads TGCGCCAGCAGCCGGGAGATAGCGGGGTGGAGCTCCTACAATGAGCAGTTCTTC. This chain links TRBV4-3 with TRBJ2-1, with 8 bases fitting TRBD2. The germline V gene has CDR1 LGHNA and CDR2 YSLEER. V lost 4 bases to trimming and J lost 0 bases; unmatched junction nucleotides: 11. The CDR3 is 18 residues long.

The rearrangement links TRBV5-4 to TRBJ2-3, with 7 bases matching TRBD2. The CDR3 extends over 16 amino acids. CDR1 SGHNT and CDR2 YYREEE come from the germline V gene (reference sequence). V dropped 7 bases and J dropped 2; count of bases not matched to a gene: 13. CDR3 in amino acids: CASRRLVGGNTDTQYF. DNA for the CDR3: TGTGCCAGCCGACGATTAGTGGGAGGGAACACAGATACGCAGTATTTT.

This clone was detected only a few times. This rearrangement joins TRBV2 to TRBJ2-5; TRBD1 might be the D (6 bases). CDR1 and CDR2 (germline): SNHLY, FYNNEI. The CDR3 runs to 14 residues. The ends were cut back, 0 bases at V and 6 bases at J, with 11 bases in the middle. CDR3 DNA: TGTGCCAGCAGTGAAGCCGCCAGGGGAAAGACCCAGTACTTC. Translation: CASSEAARGKTQYF.

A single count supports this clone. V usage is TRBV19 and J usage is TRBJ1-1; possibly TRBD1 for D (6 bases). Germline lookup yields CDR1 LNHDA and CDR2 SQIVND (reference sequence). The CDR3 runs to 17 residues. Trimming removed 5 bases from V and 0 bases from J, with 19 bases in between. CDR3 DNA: TGTGCCAGTAGTGGGTCGGCAGGGGTCGGGATGAACACTGAAGCTTTCTTT. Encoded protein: CASSGSAGVGMNTEAFF.

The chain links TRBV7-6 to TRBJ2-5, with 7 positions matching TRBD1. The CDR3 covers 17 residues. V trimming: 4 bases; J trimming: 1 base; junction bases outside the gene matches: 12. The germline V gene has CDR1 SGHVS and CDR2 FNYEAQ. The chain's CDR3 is CASSSSRDRDFQETQYF. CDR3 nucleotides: TGTGCCAGCAGCTCAAGCCGGGACAGAGACTTCCAAGAGACCCAGTACTTC.

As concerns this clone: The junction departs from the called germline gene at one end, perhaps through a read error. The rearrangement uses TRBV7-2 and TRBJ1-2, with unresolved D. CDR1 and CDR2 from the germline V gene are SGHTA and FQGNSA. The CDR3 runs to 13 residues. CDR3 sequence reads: CASSSPGLDGYAF. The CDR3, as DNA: TGTGCCAGCAGCTCCCCCGGTCTAGATGGCTACGCCTTC.

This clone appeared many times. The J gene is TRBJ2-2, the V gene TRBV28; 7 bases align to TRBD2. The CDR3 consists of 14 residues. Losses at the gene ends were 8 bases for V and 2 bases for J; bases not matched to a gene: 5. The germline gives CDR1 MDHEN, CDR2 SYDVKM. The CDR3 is CASSGGSNTGELFF. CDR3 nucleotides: TGTGCCAGCTCGGGAGGATCAAACACCGGGGAGCTGTTTTTT.

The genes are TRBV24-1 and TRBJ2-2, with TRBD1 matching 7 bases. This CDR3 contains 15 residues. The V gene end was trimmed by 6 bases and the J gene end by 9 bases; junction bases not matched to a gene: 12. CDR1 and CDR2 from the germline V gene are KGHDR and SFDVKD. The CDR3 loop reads CATSHPRQGVRELFF. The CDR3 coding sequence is TGTGCCACCAGTCACCCGAGGCAGGGGGTAAGGGAGCTGTTTTTT.

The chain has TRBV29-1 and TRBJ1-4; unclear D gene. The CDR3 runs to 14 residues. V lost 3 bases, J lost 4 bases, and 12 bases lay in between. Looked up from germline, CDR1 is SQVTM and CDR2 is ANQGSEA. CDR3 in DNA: TGCAGCGTTGACCGCCGGGATAGTAATGAAAAACTGTTTTTT. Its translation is CSVDRRDSNEKLFF.

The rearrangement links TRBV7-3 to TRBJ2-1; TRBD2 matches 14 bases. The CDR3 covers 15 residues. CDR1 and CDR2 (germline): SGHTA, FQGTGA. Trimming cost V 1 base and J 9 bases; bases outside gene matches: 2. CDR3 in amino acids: CASSLRGTSGSEQFF. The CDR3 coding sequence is TGTGCCAGCAGCTTAAGAGGGACTAGCGGGAGTGAGCAGTTCTTC.

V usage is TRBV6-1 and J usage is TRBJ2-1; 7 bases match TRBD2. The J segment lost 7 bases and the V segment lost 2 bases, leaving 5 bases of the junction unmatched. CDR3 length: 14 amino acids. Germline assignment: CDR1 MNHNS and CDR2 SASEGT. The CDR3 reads CASSEIGGGNEQFF. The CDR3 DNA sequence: TGTGCCAGCAGTGAAATTGGGGGGGGGAATGAGCAGTTCTTC.